Following are 24 T cell receptor beta chains from one sample sequenced in a study of T cell repertoires in cytomegalovirus infection (dated by TCRdb to 2018 to 2020). Sequencer: Illumina HiSeq 1500. In TCRdb, the public reads were trimmed at Q25 with fastp and aligned with MiXCR, with productive beta chains retained. Each CDR3 protein appears once, grouped with its most common genes and DNA. The sample table records nearly 700,000 distinct CDR3 sequences; roughly 36% of these occur just once. Over 15% of the sample comes from the top ten. Reading the label with the study, this specimen's treatment or condition is: in vitro stimulation with specific CMV peptide epitopes to enrich CMV-specific T cells. For these receptors, no antigen is known. The specimen comprised cultured PBMCs, sampled from culture after CMV antigen stimulation. Source of these receptors: a human donor in good health (CMV status not recorded). Some clones in this sample may be carry-over from other donors' samples.

The chain combines TRBV4-1 with TRBJ1-2, with no clear D. CDR1 MGHRA and CDR2 YSYEKL come from the germline V gene. There are 17 residues in the CDR3. The V gene lost 5 bases and the J gene lost 6 bases, with 25 bases spanning the gap. CDR3 region: CASSVAPRETHTDGYTF. CDR3 in DNA: TGCGCCAGCAGCGTAGCCCCTCGCGAGACGCACACGGATGGCTACACCTTC.

The sample holds many counts of this clonotype. The rearrangement links TRBV7-2 to TRBJ2-7, with D unresolved. CDR1 is SGHTA, CDR2 FQGNSA, per germline. The CDR3 is 14 amino acids. Trimming took 5 bases from V and 6 from J, leaving 17 bases between them. The DNA of the CDR3 is TGTGCCAGCAGCCCAAGGGTGGGGTTGGGCGAGCAGTACTTC. Protein: CASSPRVGLGEQYF.

This clonotype has only a few counts. The chain couples TRBV6-1 to TRBJ1-1, with 7 bases matching TRBD1. This CDR3 has 14 residues. V shed 6 bases, J shed 0 bases, and the junction held 4 bases outside the gene matches. CDR1 MNHNS and CDR2 SASEGT come from the germline V gene. The DNA for the CDR3 is TGTGCCAGCAGGGTCAGGGGGATGAACACTGAAGCTTTCTTT. Translated, it gives CASRVRGMNTEAFF.

The gene calls are TRBV6-6 and TRBJ1-6, with D possibly being TRBD1 (6 bases). The CDR3 covers 15 residues. From germline, CDR1 is MNHNY and CDR2 SVGAGI (reference sequence). The V and J ends lost 5 bases and 9 bases respectively, with 17 bases between them. The CDR3 DNA sequence: TGTGCCAGCAGTGATTATGAGGGGGGGGCTTCACCCCTCCACTTT. It is translated as CASSDYEGGASPLHF.

V and J are TRBV6-2 or TRBV6-3 and TRBJ2-3; 9 bases line up with TRBD1. This CDR3 has 14 amino acids. Germline CDR1 MNHEY, CDR2 SVGEGT. V shed 6 bases, J shed 6 bases, and the junction held 7 bases outside the gene matches. The CDR3 DNA reads as TGTGCCAGCAGGCAAACAGGGGGCTGGGATACGCAGTATTTT. Its translation: CASRQTGGWDTQYF.

The chain joins TRBV20-1 to TRBJ2-7, with 10 bases lining up with TRBD1. The junction had 4 bases not matched to a gene; V was cut back by 0 bases and J by 5 bases. Germline loops: CDR1 DFQATT, CDR2 SNEGSKA (reference sequence). CDR3 size: 14 residues. The CDR3 here is CSARDSDRGDEQYF. The CDR3 coding sequence is TGCAGTGCTAGAGATTCGGACAGGGGGGACGAGCAGTACTTC.

This clonotype was counted only a few times. This chain connects TRBV7-9 to TRBJ1-3; D unresolved. Trimming took 2 bases from V and 0 from J, leaving 5 bases between them. The CDR3 contains 14 residues. Germline values: CDR1 SEHNR, CDR2 FQNEAQ (reference sequence). The CDR3 region has the DNA TGTGCCAGCAGCTTACGGATCTCTGGAAACACCATATATTTT. Its translation: CASSLRISGNTIYF.

Only a few counts were recorded for this clonotype. The chain has TRBV7-9 and TRBJ2-1; 10 positions match TRBD1. The trim removed 4 bases at V and 7 bases at J, leaving 10 bases unmatched. CDR1 SEHNR and CDR2 FQNEAQ come from the germline V gene (reference sequence). This CDR3 is 16 amino acids long. CDR3 sequence: CASSYRRDRGWNEQFF. Here the CDR3 DNA reads TGTGCCAGCAGCTACCGCCGGGACAGGGGTTGGAATGAGCAGTTCTTC.

This clonotype was detected only a few times. This chain links TRBV29-1 with TRBJ1-1; D remains unclear. The CDR3 covers 14 residues. Germline V lookup: CDR1 SQVTM, CDR2 ANQGSEA. The V end was cut by 4 bases, the J end by 0 bases, with 12 bases between. CDR3 amino acids: CSVGGRLMNTEAFF. The CDR3 DNA reads TGCAGCGTTGGTGGAAGACTAATGAACACTGAAGCTTTCTTT.

The chain combines TRBV7-6 with TRBJ2-7; the D gene is possibly TRBD2 (6 bases). There are 15 residues in the CDR3. CDR1 and CDR2 (germline): SGHVS, FNYEAQ. V lost 0 bases, J lost 2 bases, and 11 bases lay in between. The CDR3, as DNA: TGTGCCAGCAGCTTAGCGGGCGGGGACCCCTACGAGCAGTACTTC. Amino acid sequence: CASSLAGGDPYEQYF.

The chain employs TRBV10-3 and TRBJ1-3; D not resolved. Germline V gene sequence: CDR1 ENHRY, CDR2 SYGVKD. V dropped 3 bases and J dropped 0 bases, with 9 bases sitting between them. This CDR3 spans 15 amino acids. The CDR3, as DNA: TGTGCCATCAGTGATAGTCGGACCTCTGGAAACACCATATATTTT. Its translation is CAISDSRTSGNTIYF.

This chain connects TRBV19 to TRBJ2-1; weak D call: TRBD2 (6 bases). Germline CDR1 and CDR2: LNHDA and SQIVND (reference sequence). Trimming took off 0 bases at V and 15 bases at J, with 15 bases between the two ends. The CDR3 contains 13 residues. CDR3: CASSIDLGGDVFF. The CDR3 DNA reads TGTGCCAGTAGTATAGATCTAGGAGGGGACGTGTTCTTC.

This clonotype was found a few times. V and J are TRBV7-9 and TRBJ2-7, with 10 bases matching TRBD2. The CDR3 sequence is 15 residues long. Germline lookup yields CDR1 SEHNR and CDR2 FQNEAQ (reference sequence). V lost 5 bases to trimming and J lost 1 base; unmatched junction nucleotides: 5. CDR3 coding DNA: TGTGCCAGCAGCATTCTAGCGGGGGAATCCTACGAGCAGTACTTC. Its protein product is CASSILAGESYEQYF.

This clonotype came up a few times. The rearrangement links TRBV20-1 to TRBJ2-2, with 8 bases matching TRBD1. Germline-derived CDR1 and CDR2 are DFQATT and SNEGSKA (reference sequence). V shed 5 bases and J 5 bases; nucleotides not matched to a gene: 7. This CDR3 has 14 amino acids. The CDR3 sequence is CSAVQGAWTGELFF. Written as DNA, the CDR3 is TGCAGTGCTGTCCAGGGGGCTTGGACCGGGGAGCTGTTTTTT.

This chain joins TRBV7-2 and TRBJ1-6, with TRBD1 matching over 8 bases. The CDR3 has 14 residues. Germline-derived CDR1 and CDR2 are SGHTA and FQGNSA. V trimming: 5 bases; J trimming: 12 bases; junction bases outside the gene matches: 9. CDR3 DNA sequence: TGTGCCAGCAGCCGAGGACAGGGCGGGGGACCCCTCCACTTT. The encoded protein is CASSRGQGGGPLHF.

This clonotype was recorded many times. The genes are TRBV12-3 or TRBV12-4 and TRBJ1-4; D unresolved. There are 13 residues in the CDR3. Trimming left V 3 bases short and J 2 bases short, with 4 bases between. This CDR3 reads CASSLSTNEKLFF. The CDR3 nucleotides read TGTGCCAGCAGTTTGTCGACTAATGAAAAACTGTTTTTT.

This rearrangement joins TRBV12-3 or TRBV12-4 to TRBJ2-7; D is unclear. The CDR3 consists of 12 residues. V shed 6 bases and J shed 6 bases, with 12 bases lying between them. Written as DNA, the CDR3 is TGTGCCAGCAGCATCGGATTCGGCGAGCAGTACTTC. Translation gives CASSIGFGEQYF.

The rearrangement uses TRBV4-1 and TRBJ2-1, with D possibly matching TRBD1 (6 bases). Germline V gene sequence: CDR1 MGHRA, CDR2 YSYEKL. V gave up 0 bases and J gave up 5 bases, with 20 bases separating them. This CDR3 has 18 residues. CDR3 nucleotides: TGCGCCAGCAGCCAAGAGGCCTGGGGGCTTGGGGACGACAATGAGCAGTTCTTC. This gives the protein CASSQEAWGLGDDNEQFF.

The chain links TRBV6-1 to TRBJ2-3; D might be TRBD1 (6 bases). Germline assignment: CDR1 MNHNS and CDR2 SASEGT. The CDR3 sequence is 15 residues long. Trimming took off 3 bases at V and 2 bases at J, with 12 bases between the two ends. DNA of the CDR3: TGTGCCAGCAGTGATGTGGGGGCCCTCACAGATACGCAGTATTTT. Amino acids: CASSDVGALTDTQYF.

The chain recombines TRBV2 with TRBJ2-5; weak D call: TRBD1 (7 bases). The length of the CDR3 is 16 residues. The germline V and J ends were trimmed by 1 base and 4 bases, with 16 bases remaining between them. Germline CDR1 SNHLY, CDR2 FYNNEI. CDR3 sequence reads: CASSEDVRGAGETQYF. The CDR3 DNA reads TGTGCCAGCAGTGAAGATGTCAGGGGGGCCGGAGAGACCCAGTACTTC.

In its sample, this clonotype was seen a few times. The chain uses TRBV5-6 and TRBJ2-3; D perhaps matches TRBD2 (5 bases). Per germline, CDR1 SGHDT and CDR2 YYEEEE. The CDR3 totals 14 residues. The V and J ends lost 4 bases and 1 base respectively, with 10 bases between them. The CDR3: CASSIPGGTDTQYF. Written as DNA, the CDR3 is TGTGCCAGCAGCATACCCGGGGGCACAGATACGCAGTATTTT.

The V gene is TRBV28, the J gene TRBJ1-1; no reliable D call. Between the trimmed V and J ends, which lost 4 bases and 8 bases, there was a span of 11 bases. The V gene's germline CDR1 is MDHEN and CDR2 SYDVKM. The CDR3 runs 12 residues. CDR3 nucleotides: TGTGCCAGCAGTTCCCCCCAAAGGGAAGCTTTCTTT. As protein: CASSSPQREAFF.

The genes are TRBV28 and TRBJ2-7; possibly TRBD1 for D (5 bases). This CDR3 has 13 amino acids. In germline, CDR1 is MDHEN, CDR2 SYDVKM. V lost 6 bases and J lost 4, with 13 bases in between. The CDR3: CASRRTDRYEQYF. The CDR3 DNA reads TGTGCCAGCAGGAGAACTGACAGATACGAGCAGTACTTC.

The chain has TRBV12-3 or TRBV12-4 and TRBJ1-2; a possible D gene is TRBD1 (5 bases). V dropped 5 bases and J dropped 4 bases, with 17 bases sitting between them. The CDR3 spans 15 residues. CDR3 loop: CASSPPAGTAYGYTF. CDR3 DNA sequence: TGTGCCAGCAGTCCACCCGCCGGGACGGCCTATGGCTACACCTTC.